The rows below give T cell receptor beta chains drawn from one sample of a study of PD-L1 blockade in urothelial cancer. The protocol was immunoSEQ multiplex PCR, while the TCRdb copy is restricted to in-frame clones and leaves out a portion. Of around 69,000 clones in the sample, roughly 90% are singletons; the top ten hold 0.87%. The starting material was PBMCs, obtained around atezolizumab (anti-PD-L1) treatment. The receptors here all came from a woman older than 75 with urothelial cancer. The CDR3 runs from the conserved cysteine through the conserved F or W. A D gene is named only where the DNA matches it firmly. A row's size may be missing; if present it is once, few, many or a size class.

clone size	V gene	J gene	D gene	CDR3 protein	CDR3 DNA
NA	TRBV7-8	TRBJ2-7	TRBD1	CASSQPGQGEYEQYF	TGTGCCAGCAGCCAACCGGGACAGGGGGAATACGAGCAGTACTTC
few	TRBV2	TRBJ1-2	TRBD1	CASQTGGRYGYTF	TGTGCCAGTCAGACAGGGGGCCGCTATGGCTACACCTTC
NA	TRBV2	TRBJ1-2	TRBD1	CASSWDRNYGYTF	TGTGCCAGCAGCTGGGACAGGAACTATGGCTACACCTTC
NA	TRBV11-1	TRBJ2-7	TRBD2	CASSPGPSGRYEQYF	TGTGCCAGCAGCCCGGGGCCTAGCGGGAGATACGAGCAGTACTTC
NA	TRBV6-4	TRBJ2-1	TRBD2	CASSDSGLDDEQFF	TGTGCCAGCAGTGACTCGGGACTAGATGATGAGCAGTTCTTC
NA	TRBV7-6	TRBJ2-2	TRBD2	CASSFGGRFTGELFF	TGTGCCAGCAGCTTTGGCGGGAGGTTCACCGGGGAGCTGTTTTTT
NA	TRBV6-6	TRBJ1-1	NA	CASSYTGRDTEAFF	TGTGCCAGCAGTTACACAGGGAGGGACACTGAAGCTTTCTTT
NA	TRBV27	TRBJ2-6	NA	CASTPLALGRGVAGANVLTF	TGTGCCAGCACCCCTTTAGCTCTCGGCAGGGGGGTAGCTGGGGCCAACGTCCTGACTTTC
NA	TRBV9	TRBJ1-1	NA	CASSVGRGGGDYTEAFF	TGTGCCAGCAGCGTAGGGAGGGGAGGGGGGGATTACACTGAAGCTTTCTTT
NA	TRBV6-1	TRBJ1-1	TRBD1	CASATGGVTEAFF	TGTGCCAGCGCGACAGGGGGCGTCACTGAAGCTTTCTTT
NA	TRBV27	TRBJ2-7	TRBD1	CASSTNRGREQYF	TGTGCCAGCAGTACAAACAGGGGGCGCGAGCAGTACTTC
NA	TRBV9	TRBJ1-1	NA	CASSVGPGNTEAFF	TGTGCCAGCAGCGTAGGGCCGGGGAACACTGAAGCTTTCTTT
NA	TRBV7-8	TRBJ2-7	TRBD2	CASSLGPGLALAEQYF	TGTGCCAGCAGCTTAGGGCCGGGACTAGCTTTAGCCGAGCAGTACTTC
NA	TRBV7-6	TRBJ1-5	NA	CASSSQEGGYSNQPQHF	TGTGCCAGCAGCTCCCAAGAGGGAGGGTATAGCAATCAGCCCCAGCATTTT
NA	TRBV29-1	TRBJ2-1	TRBD2	CSFPEREGSYNEQFF	TGCAGCTTTCCCGAGCGGGAGGGCTCCTACAATGAGCAGTTCTTC
NA	TRBV6-1	TRBJ2-7	NA	CASREVKQYF	TGTGCCAGCAGGGAGGTCAAGCAGTACTTC
NA	TRBV5-4	TRBJ1-1	NA	CASSLVAGPNTEAFF	TGTGCCAGCAGCTTGGTGGCGGGGCCGAACACTGAAGCTTTCTTT
NA	TRBV19	TRBJ2-2	TRBD2	CASSRRESTGELFF	TGTGCCAGTAGTCGGCGGGAGTCGACCGGGGAGCTGTTTTTT
once	TRBV30	TRBJ1-1	NA	CAWSARSNTEAFF	TGTGCCTGGAGTGCCAGATCGAACACTGAAGCTTTCTTT
NA	TRBV10-2	TRBJ2-7	TRBD2	CASSGGLADYEQYF	TGCGCCAGCAGTGGGGGACTAGCGGACTACGAGCAGTACTTC
few	TRBV4-2	TRBJ1-5	NA	CASSLREGTNQPQHF	TGTGCCAGCAGCCTCCGGGAGGGCACCAATCAGCCCCAGCATTTT
NA	TRBV7-2	TRBJ2-6	TRBD2	CASSFRVAGGSGANVLTF	TGTGCCAGCAGCTTCCGGGTAGCGGGAGGGTCAGGGGCCAACGTCCTGACTTTC
NA	TRBV29-1	TRBJ2-7	NA	CSVEEGSYEQYF	TGCAGCGTTGAGGAGGGGTCCTACGAGCAGTACTTC
few	TRBV5-4	TRBJ1-2	NA	CASSWTGGFPVNGYTF	TGTGCCAGCAGCTGGACCGGGGGGTTCCCTGTAAATGGCTACACCTTC